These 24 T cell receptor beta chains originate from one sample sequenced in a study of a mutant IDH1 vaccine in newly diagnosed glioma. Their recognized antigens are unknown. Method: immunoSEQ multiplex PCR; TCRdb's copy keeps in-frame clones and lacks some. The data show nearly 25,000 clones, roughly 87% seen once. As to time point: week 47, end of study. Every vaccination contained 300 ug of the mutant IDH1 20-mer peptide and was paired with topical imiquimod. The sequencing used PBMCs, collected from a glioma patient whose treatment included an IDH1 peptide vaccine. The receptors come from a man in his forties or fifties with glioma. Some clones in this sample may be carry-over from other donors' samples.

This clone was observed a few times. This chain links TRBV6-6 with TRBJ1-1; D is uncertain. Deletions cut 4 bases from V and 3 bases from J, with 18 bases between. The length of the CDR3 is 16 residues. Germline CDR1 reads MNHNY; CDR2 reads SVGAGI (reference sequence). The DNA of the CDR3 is TGTGCCAGCAGTTCTGGAAACCGAGTCGCCCACACTGAAGCTTTCTTT. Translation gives CASSSGNRVAHTEAFF.

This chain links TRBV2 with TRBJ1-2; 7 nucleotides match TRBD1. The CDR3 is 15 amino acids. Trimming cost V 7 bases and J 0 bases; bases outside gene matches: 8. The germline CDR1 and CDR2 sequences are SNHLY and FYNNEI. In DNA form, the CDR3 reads TGTGCCAGCATTAGGACGGGACAGACTAACTATGGCTACACCTTC. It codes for CASIRTGQTNYGYTF.

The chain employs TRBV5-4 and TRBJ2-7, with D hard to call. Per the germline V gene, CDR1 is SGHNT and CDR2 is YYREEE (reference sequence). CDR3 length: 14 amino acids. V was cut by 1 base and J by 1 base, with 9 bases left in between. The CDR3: CASSLLGISYEQYF. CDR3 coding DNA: TGTGCCAGCAGCTTGCTCGGTATATCCTACGAGCAGTACTTC.

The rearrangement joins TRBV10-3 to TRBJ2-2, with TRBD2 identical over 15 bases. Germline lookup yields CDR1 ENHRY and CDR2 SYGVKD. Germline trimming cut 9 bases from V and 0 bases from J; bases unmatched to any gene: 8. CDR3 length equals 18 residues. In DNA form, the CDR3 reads TGTGCCATTAGGACTAGCGGGGGGGAAAACGCGAACACCGGGGAGCTGTTTTTT. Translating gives CAIRTSGGENANTGELFF.

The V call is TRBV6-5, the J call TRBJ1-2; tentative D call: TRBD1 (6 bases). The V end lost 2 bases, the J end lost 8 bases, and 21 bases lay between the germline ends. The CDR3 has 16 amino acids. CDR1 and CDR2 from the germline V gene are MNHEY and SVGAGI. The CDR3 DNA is TGTGCCAGCAGTTACGATCCTGGGGACAACCGGAGAGGCTACACCTTC. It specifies CASSYDPGDNRRGYTF.

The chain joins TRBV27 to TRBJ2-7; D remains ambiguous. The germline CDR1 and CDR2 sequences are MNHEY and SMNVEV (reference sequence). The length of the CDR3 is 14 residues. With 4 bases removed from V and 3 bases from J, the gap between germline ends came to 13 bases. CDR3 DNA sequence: TGTGCCAGCAGTTCCTTATCCCCAGGCTACGAGCAGTACTTC. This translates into CASSSLSPGYEQYF.

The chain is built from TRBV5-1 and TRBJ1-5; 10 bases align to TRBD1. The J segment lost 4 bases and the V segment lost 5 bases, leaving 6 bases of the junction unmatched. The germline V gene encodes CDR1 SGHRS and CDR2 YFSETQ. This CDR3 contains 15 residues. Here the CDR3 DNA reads TGCGCCAGCAGTCCGACAGGGGGCTTTAATCAGCCCCAGCATTTT. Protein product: CASSPTGGFNQPQHF. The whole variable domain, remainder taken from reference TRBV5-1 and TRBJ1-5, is KAGVTQTPRYLIKTRGQQVTLSCSPISGHRSVSWYQQTPGQGLQFLFEYFSETQRNKGNFPGRFSGRQFSNSRSEMNVSTLELGDSALYLCASSPTGGFNQPQHFGDGTRLSIL.

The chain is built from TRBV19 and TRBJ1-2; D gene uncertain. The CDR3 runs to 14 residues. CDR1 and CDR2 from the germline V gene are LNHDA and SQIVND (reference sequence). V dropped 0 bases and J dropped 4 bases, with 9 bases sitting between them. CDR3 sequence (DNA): TGTGCCAGTAGTATAGACGGACGGTCCTATGGCTACACCTTC. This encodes CASSIDGRSYGYTF.

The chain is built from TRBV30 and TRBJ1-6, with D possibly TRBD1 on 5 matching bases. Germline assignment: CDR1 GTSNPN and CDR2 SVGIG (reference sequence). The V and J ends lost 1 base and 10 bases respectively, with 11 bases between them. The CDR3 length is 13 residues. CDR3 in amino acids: CAWSGGDGSPLHF. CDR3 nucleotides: TGTGCCTGGAGTGGGGGGGACGGCTCACCCCTCCACTTT.

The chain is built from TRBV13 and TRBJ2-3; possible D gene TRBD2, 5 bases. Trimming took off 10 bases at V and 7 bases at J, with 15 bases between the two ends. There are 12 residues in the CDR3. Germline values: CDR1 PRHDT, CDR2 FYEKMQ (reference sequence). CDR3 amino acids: CATGGRGNTQYF. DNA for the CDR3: TGTGCCACAGGAGGCCGGGGAAATACGCAGTATTTT.

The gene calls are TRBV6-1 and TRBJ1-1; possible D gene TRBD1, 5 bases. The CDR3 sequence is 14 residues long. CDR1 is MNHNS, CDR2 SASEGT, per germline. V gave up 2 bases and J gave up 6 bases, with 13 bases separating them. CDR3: CASSEIWGSAEAFF. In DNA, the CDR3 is TGTGCCAGCAGTGAAATCTGGGGGTCAGCTGAAGCTTTCTTT.

In nucleotides, the CDR3 is TGTGCCAGCAGACCGGACCGGTTTACGGGCTACACCTTC. Residues: CASRPDRFTGYTF. The rearrangement links TRBV5-6 to TRBJ1-2; D is uncertain. V was trimmed by 5 bases and J by 8 bases, leaving 16 bases between them. CDR1 and CDR2 from the germline V gene are SGHDT and YYEEEE. The CDR3 loop spans 13 amino acids.

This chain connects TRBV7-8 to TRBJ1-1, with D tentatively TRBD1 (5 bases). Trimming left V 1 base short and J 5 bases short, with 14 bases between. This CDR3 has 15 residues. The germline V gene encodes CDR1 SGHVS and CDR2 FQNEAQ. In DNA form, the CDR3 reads TGTGCCAGCAGCTTAGTTGGGGGGAGGATAACTGAAGCTTTCTTT. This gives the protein CASSLVGGRITEAFF.

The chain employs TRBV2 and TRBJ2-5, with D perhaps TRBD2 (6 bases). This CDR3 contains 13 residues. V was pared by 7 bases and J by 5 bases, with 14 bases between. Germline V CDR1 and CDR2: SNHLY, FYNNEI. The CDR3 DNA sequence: TGTGCCAGCAATCGGAGGGAGGAGGAGACCCAGTACTTC. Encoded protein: CASNRREEETQYF.

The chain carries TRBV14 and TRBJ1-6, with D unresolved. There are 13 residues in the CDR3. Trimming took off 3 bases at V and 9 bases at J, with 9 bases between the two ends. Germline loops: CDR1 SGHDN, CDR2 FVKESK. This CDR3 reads CASSHSGRSPLHF. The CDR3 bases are TGTGCCAGCAGCCACTCCGGGCGTTCACCCCTCCACTTT. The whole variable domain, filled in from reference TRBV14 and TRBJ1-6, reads EAGVTQFPSHSVIEKGQTVTLRCDPISGHDNLYWYRRVMGKEIKFLLHFVKESKQDESGMPNNRFLAERTGGTYSTLKVQPAELEDSGVYFCASSHSGRSPLHFGNGTRLTVT.

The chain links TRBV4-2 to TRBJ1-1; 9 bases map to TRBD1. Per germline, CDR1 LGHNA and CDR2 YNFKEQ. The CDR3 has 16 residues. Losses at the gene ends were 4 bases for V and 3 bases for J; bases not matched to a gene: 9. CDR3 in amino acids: CASSPGQGLRDTEAFF. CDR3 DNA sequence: TGTGCCAGCAGCCCTGGACAGGGGCTACGTGACACTGAAGCTTTCTTT.

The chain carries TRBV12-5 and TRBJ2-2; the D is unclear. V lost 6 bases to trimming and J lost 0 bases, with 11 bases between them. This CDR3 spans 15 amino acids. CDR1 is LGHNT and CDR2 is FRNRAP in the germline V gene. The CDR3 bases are TGTGCTAGTGGCCGGCCTGGGTCGAACACCGGGGAGCTGTTTTTT. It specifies CASGRPGSNTGELFF.

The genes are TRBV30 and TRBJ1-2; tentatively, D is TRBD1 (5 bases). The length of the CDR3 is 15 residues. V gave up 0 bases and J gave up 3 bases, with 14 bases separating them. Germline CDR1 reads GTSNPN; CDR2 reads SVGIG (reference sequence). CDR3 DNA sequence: TGTGCCTGGAGTGTACCGTTATCGGGGGACTATGGCTACACCTTC. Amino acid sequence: CAWSVPLSGDYGYTF.

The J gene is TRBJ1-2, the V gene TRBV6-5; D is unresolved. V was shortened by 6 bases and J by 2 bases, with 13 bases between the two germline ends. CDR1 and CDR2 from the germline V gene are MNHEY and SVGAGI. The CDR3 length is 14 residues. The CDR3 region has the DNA TGTGCCAGCAGCCCTACGGAGCCCAACTATGGCTACACCTTC. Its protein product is CASSPTEPNYGYTF.

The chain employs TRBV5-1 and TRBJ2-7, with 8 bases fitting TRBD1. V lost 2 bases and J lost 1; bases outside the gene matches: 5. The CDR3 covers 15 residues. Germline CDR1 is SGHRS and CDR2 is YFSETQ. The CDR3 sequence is CASSFRTGSSYEQYF. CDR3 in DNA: TGCGCCAGCAGCTTCCGGACAGGGTCTTCCTACGAGCAGTACTTC.

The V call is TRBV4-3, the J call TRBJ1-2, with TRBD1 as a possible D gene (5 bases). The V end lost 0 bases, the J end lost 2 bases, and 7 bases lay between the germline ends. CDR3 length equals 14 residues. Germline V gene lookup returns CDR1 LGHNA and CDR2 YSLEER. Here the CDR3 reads CASSQDWTNYGYTF. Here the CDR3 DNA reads TGCGCCAGCAGCCAAGATTGGACAAACTATGGCTACACCTTC.

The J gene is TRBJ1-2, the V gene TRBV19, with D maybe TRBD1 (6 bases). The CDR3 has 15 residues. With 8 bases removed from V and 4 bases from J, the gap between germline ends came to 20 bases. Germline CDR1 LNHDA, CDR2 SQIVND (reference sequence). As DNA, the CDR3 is TGTGCCAGTCTGAACGAAAAGACAGGCAGCTATGGCTACACCTTC. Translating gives CASLNEKTGSYGYTF.

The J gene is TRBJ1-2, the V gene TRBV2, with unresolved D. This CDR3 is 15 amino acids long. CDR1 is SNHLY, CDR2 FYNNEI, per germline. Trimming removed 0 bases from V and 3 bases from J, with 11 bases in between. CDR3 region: CASSEALADHYGYTF. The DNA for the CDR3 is TGTGCCAGCAGTGAAGCGCTTGCGGATCACTATGGCTACACCTTC.

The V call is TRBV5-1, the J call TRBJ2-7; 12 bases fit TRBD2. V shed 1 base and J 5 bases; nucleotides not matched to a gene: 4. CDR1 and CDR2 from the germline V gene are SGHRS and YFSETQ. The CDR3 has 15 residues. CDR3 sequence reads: CASSLRLAGVDEQYF. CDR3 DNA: TGCGCCAGCAGCTTGCGACTAGCGGGGGTCGACGAGCAGTACTTC.